This paragraph reports one T cell receptor beta chain. Its antigen has not been determined. The sample holds no much larger clone one base away, and base qualities are not on file. The source of the sample is a study of cytomegalovirus exposure and HLA in healthy donors (dated by TCRdb to 2016 to 2017). Notes on the research overall: An earlier analysis of approximately 640 of the donors reported 250 to 300 Gb of sequence data and around 120 million unique TCR beta sequences from 150 million to 200 million T cells. Among a few hundred genotyped donors of the cohort, an average of roughly 240,000 unique TCR beta nucleotide sequences were sequenced per donor, roughly 18% of them non-productive. The number of typed donors differed by locus: about 629-630 for A, B, C, DRB1 and DQB1; 500 to 550 for DQA1; some 590 for DPA1; and some 450 for DPB1. The genetic ancestry cluster associated with self-reported Caucasian donors included 80% to 90% of the approximately 410 genotyped donors. Approximately 300 gigabases of sequencing data and tens of millions of unique TCR sequences made up an early release that covered 500 to 700 HLA-typed donors. In an earlier analysis of a few hundred of the donors, high-throughput TCR beta sequencing was used to judge whether each TCR beta V gene segment behaved as functional or pseudogenic. A later genetic analysis used genome-wide SNP genotypes for about three fifths of the 666 donors, treating that subset as a discovery cohort. HLA typing covered class I and class II loci at four-digit resolution. Rather than drawing on any new phenotypic data, the later analysis identified candidate immune exposures from TCR beta sequences and the way those sequences occurred across donors. Donor age, sex, ethnicity and CMV serostatus were compiled together with the repertoire data. To study patterns of TCR occurrence, a later analysis re-analyzed previously published TCR beta repertoires from 500 to 850 donors and added high-resolution HLA genotyping. Every discovery cohort repertoire had been produced on one sequencing platform. Along with the 666-subject first cohort, a separate validation cohort of over 90 different subjects was used. Roughly 5 DR-DQ haplotypes were handled as single units for association and clustering because linkage in the cohort was strong. The study used immunosequencing to profile the T cell repertoires of approximately 630 subjects and linked those repertoires to cytomegalovirus serostatus. The study was designed to test whether signatures of past pathogen exposure could be identified by cataloging public T cell receptors. To predict cytomegalovirus infection status, the study brought together high-throughput TCR immunosequencing, statistical association of individual TCRs with disease status, and machine learning. The full study reports these points: The cohort was sequenced for TCR beta chains only, and without alpha or paired-chain data the features that could be detected were limited. When HLA alleles, especially DR and DQ, strongly co-occurred, TCR associations were difficult to assign to individual alleles. While some public TCRs were present in many individuals, most TCR sequences turned up only very rarely across donors. Three of the identified cytomegalovirus-associated TCR beta chains were confirmed in vitro to be specific for cytomegalovirus antigens. In an earlier analysis of several hundred of the donors, most TCR beta V segments were observed in productive rearrangements about 90% or about 30% of the time, broadly matching IMGT annotations. In a later analysis, HLA-associated TCR beta chains showed more clonal expansion and lower generation probabilities than non-associated chains that were equally common. According to a later analysis, most CMV-associated TCR beta chains appeared to be HLA-restricted, and the HLA associations seemed to be driven largely by CMV exposure. A further reported finding was that TCR beta sequences accurately predicted the HLA-A and HLA-B alleles for most subjects in the first cohort. Cytomegalovirus status was reported to be diagnosed by the classifier with high specificity and sensitivity in both the original and validation cohorts. Linkage disequilibrium might explain the correlated functional status among segregating V segments, but an unknown experimental factor could not be ruled out. The only immune exposure information available for the cohort was CMV serostatus. Because the 87-base-pair reads could not distinguish some IMGT-functional V segments, including TRBV6-2 and TRBV6-3, those segments were excluded. Compared with the roughly 710-donor mean, donors in an Asian-associated ancestry cluster had fewer N-insertions in productive TCRs, according to a later genetic analysis. In a later analysis, several top co-occurrence clusters were reported to appear linked to parvovirus B19, influenza, CMV and Epstein-Barr virus. A later analysis associated about 17,000 TCR beta sequences with specific HLA alleles at a false discovery rate of 0.05. Because some donors lacked HLA typing at each locus, the association tests relied only on the typed subset. The authors suggested that the approach could potentially be generalized to other disease states and immunological phenotypes. The sequencing pipeline was judged likely to have produced a cluster of highly shared sequence variants as a technical artifact. The study gave a list of some 150 TCR beta chains associated with cytomegalovirus. In a later genetic analysis, a missense DCLRE1C variant was associated with V-gene and J-gene trimming of TCR beta chains, and the association was replicated in an independent cohort. Because counts were too low, seventeen rarely observed V segments, including chromosome 9 orphons, were left out of the earlier analysis of approximately 580 of the donors. Sequencing depth was assumed to be roughly uniform across donors in the presence/absence analyses, though that assumption may not hold. In a later analysis, the rate of TCR association differed among HLA loci, with DRB1 alleles having the most associated TCRs and HLA-C alleles having the fewest.

CDR1 and CDR2, looked up from the germline V gene, are SGHRS and YFSETQ. The CDR3 goes from the cysteine to the phenylalanine over 15 residues. Kept here is only the CDR3 DNA, which spans 45 bases and is read in frame from base 1. The cohort consisted of hundreds of healthy bone marrow donors. At the time of sampling, all cohort members were nominally healthy, though unrecorded immune exposures were likely present. The donor was CMV seronegative and belonged to the group of under 400 seronegative cohort members. A peripheral blood sample was provided by each donor, and peripheral blood mononuclear cells were used for TCR beta sequencing. Genomic DNA was extracted from the blood cell samples with the Qiagen DNeasy Blood Extraction Kit. Preparation of the library involved the immunoSEQ multiplex PCR assay. The multiplex PCR relied on a mix of 60 forward primers for TCR Vbeta segments and 13 reverse primers for TCR Jbeta segments. Amplification of the CDR3 region of rearranged TCR beta genes was performed with a multiplex PCR assay on genomic DNA. The Illumina HiSeq System was used to sequence the amplified TCR beta libraries as 87-base-pair reads. In the original analysis: In a later analysis, about 80 million unique TCR beta chains were counted across the 650 to 750 repertoires, and about 9.9 million of these chains were shared by at least two donors. A nearest-neighbor algorithm error-corrected the raw reads and collapsed the reads into unique sequences, merging closely related sequences to remove PCR and sequencing errors. V, D and J gene segments were assigned by aligning CDR3 sequences to IMGT reference sequences. For a sequence to be retained, a match of at least six nucleotides to both a V gene segment and a J gene segment was required. A rearrangement counted as productive if the CDR3 had no stop codons and remained in frame with V and J, and every other rearrangement counted as non-productive. CDR3 was defined by IMGT convention, running from the second conserved V-encoded cysteine to the conserved J-encoded phenylalanine. The earlier analysis of fewer than 750 of the donors excluded sequences that lacked an unambiguous match to a single V gene segment. In an earlier analysis of 450 to 700 of the donors, V segments were called functional above 56.7% productive rearrangements and were called segregating when the between-donor standard deviation exceeded 5%. To diagnose cytomegalovirus status from the catalog of TCR beta chain sequences, a statistical classification framework was built. A later analysis assigned V and J genes by comparing TCR nucleotide sequences with IMGT/GENE-DB human TR gene sequences. Using the TCRdist pipeline, a later analysis assigned CDR3 sequences along with most-parsimonious VDJ recombination scenarios. A later analysis defined each TCR beta chain by its CDR3 amino acid sequence plus V-gene family, and excluded reads lacking a unique V-gene family. As a way to deal with suspected cross-contamination and a sequencing artifact, a later analysis dropped roughly 600 nucleotide sequences that were highly shared and had low generation probability. In a later analysis, a clonal expansion index was calculated for each public chain from normalized within-repertoire ranks of inferred template counts. In a later analysis, generation probabilities were computed with a VDJ recombination model fitted to out-of-frame rearrangements, and the resulting probabilities were checked against IGoR. In a later analysis, TCR-TCR, TCR-HLA and TCR-CMV co-occurrence was scored with hypergeometric tests, and a repertoire-size bias correction was applied to TCR pairs. To estimate false discovery rates, a later analysis permuted the HLA or CMV assignments 20 times. In a later analysis, co-occurring TCRs were grouped using DBSCAN, with TCRdist sequence similarity added in when clustering inside HLA-allele-positive subsets. Co-occurrence clustering excluded repertoires with fewer than 30,000 or more than 120,000 public chains, plus five with anomalous nucleotide sharing. TCRdb mirrors the immuneACCESS table, restricted to in-frame sequences. Some clones are absent from its copies; in checked studies, under half trace to an unresolved V gene, and the reason for the others is unknown. V, J and clone size are taken as reported in that table, and D and trimming were inferred from the DNA itself. For this sample the table gives 200,000 to 250,000 clones, of which roughly 80% were detected only once. The biggest ten clones account for 3% to 4% of the sample.

The sample was PBMCs. The TCR sequence derives from a male donor in good health and CMV-seronegative. Here the chain combines TRBV5-1 and TRBJ2-5; the D gene is perhaps TRBD1, from 6 matching bases. The end of the DNA fits TRBJ2-7 better, so the J call may be wrong. The nucleotide sequence reads TGCGCCAGCAGCCGAGACACAGGGAGCGCCTACGAGCAGTACTTC. Its translation reads: CASSRDTGSAYEQYF.